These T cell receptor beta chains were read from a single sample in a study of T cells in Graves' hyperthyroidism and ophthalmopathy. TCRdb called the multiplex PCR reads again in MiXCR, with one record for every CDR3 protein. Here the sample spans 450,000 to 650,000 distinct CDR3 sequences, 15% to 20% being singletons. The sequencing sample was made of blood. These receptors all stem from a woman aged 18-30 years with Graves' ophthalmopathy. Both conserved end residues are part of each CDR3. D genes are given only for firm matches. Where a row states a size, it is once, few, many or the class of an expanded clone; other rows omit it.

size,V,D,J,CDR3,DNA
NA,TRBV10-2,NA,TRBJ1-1,CANSLYTVNTEAFF,TGCGCCAACAGTTTATATACGGTGAACACTGAAGCTTTCTTT
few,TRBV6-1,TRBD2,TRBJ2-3,CASTGLAGSTDTQYF,TGTGCCAGCACCGGACTAGCGGGTAGCACAGATACGCAGTATTTT
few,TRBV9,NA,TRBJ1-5,CASSVEQGSPQHF,TGTGCCAGCAGCGTAGAGCAGGGGTCGCCCCAGCATTTT
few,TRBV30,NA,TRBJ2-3,CAWSVLRRDTDTQYF,TGTGCCTGGAGTGTCTTGCGGAGGGACACAGATACGCAGTATTTT
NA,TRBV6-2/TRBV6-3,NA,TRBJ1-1,CASSYSPGDMNTEAFF,TGTGCCAGCAGTTACTCTCCAGGTGACATGAACACTGAAGCTTTCTTT
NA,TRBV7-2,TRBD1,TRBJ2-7,CASSLRPGQGYEQYF,TGTGCCAGCAGCTTGAGGCCGGGACAGGGCTACGAGCAGTACTTC
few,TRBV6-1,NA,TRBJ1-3,CASSEGFSGNTIYF,TGTGCCAGCAGTGAAGGGTTCTCTGGAAACACCATATATTTT
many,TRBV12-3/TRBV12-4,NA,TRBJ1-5,CASSLKGSSNQPQHF,TGTGCCAGCAGTTTAAAGGGGAGCAGCAATCAGCCCCAGCATTTT
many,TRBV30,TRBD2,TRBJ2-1,CAWRGGRFNEQFF,TGTGCCTGGAGGGGCGGGAGGTTCAATGAGCAGTTCTTC
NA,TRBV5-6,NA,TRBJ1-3,CASSLGDGVSTIYF,TGTGCCAGCAGCTTGGGTGACGGGGTCTCGACCATATATTTT
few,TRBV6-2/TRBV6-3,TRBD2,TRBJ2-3,CASNYARLAGGPDTQYF,TGTGCCAGCAACTACGCCCGACTAGCGGGAGGGCCAGATACGCAGTATTTT
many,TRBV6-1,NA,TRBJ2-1,CASSEGVTSYNEQFF,TGTGCCAGCAGTGAAGGTGTTACTTCCTACAATGAGCAGTTCTTC
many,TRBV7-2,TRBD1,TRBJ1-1,CASLTGDTDTEAFF,TGTGCCAGCCTAACAGGGGACACGGACACTGAAGCTTTCTTT
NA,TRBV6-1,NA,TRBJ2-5,CASSSLKETQYF,TGTGCCAGCAGCAGTTTAAAAGAGACCCAGTACTTC
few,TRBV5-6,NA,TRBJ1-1,CASSLVEAPSTFF,TGTGCCAGCAGCTTGGTGGAGGCACCATCGACTTTCTTT
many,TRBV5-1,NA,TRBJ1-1,CASSLEIQHTEAFF,TGCGCCAGCAGCTTGGAGATACAGCACACTGAAGCTTTCTTT
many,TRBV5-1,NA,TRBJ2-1,CASSFGFEGYNEQFF,TGCGCCAGCAGCTTCGGGTTTGAAGGTTACAATGAGCAGTTCTTC